This T cell receptor (beta chain) was retrieved from a study of metastatic and nonmetastatic thyroid tumors. Looking at the study overall: The study looked at repertoires side by side in blood and in tumor or nodule tissue from malignant and benign thyroid patients. Points from the study as a whole: For both blood and tumor, malignant thyroid tumors reportedly showed significantly higher TCR beta diversity than benign nodules did.

This clone was detected many times. Its specificity is unknown. Each patient went into thyroid surgery without having received any treatment. Under the authors' procedure: CDR3 differences across clinicopathological groups were used to build a distant-metastasis classifier for papillary thyroid cancer. Via MiXCR, TCRdb re-called the PCR reads. These V and J calls originate from TCRdb's pipeline instead of the authors' own analysis. In the table there are over 65,000 clones, around 13% of which are singletons. The source is a female donor with papillary thyroid cancer or a benign thyroid nodule (not recorded which). Some clones in this sample may be carry-over from other donors' samples. Sequencing was done on a sample of tumor tissue.

The CDR3 reads CASSLTDTDTQYF. Written as DNA, the CDR3 is TGTGCCAGCAGTTTAACGGACACAGATACGCAGTATTTT. The V call is TRBV27, the J call TRBJ2-3; D not certain. CDR1 and CDR2 (germline): MNHEY, SMNVEV (reference sequence). The V end was cut by 2 bases, the J end by 2 bases, with 5 bases between. The CDR3 has 13 residues.